The source of this T cell receptor (beta chain) is a study of cytomegalovirus exposure and HLA in healthy donors (dated by TCRdb to 2016 to 2017). General notes on the study: An earlier analysis of approximately 590 of the donors reported about 290 Gb of sequence data and more than 90 million unique TCR beta sequences from 150 million to 200 million T cells. HLA typing covered class I and class II loci at four-digit resolution. Among around 400 genotyped donors of the cohort, an average of roughly 240,000 unique TCR beta nucleotide sequences were sequenced per donor, around 20% of them non-productive. A separate validation cohort of some 130 different subjects was used in addition to the roughly 700-subject first cohort. In a later genetic analysis, genome-wide SNP genotypes for about 65% of the 666 donors were used, and that subset was treated as a discovery cohort. Every repertoire in the discovery cohort had been generated on one and the same sequencing platform. The genetic ancestry cluster associated with self-reported Caucasian donors included over 80% of the roughly 400 genotyped donors. An early release that covered fewer than 750 HLA-typed donors contained about 290 gigabases of sequencing data and around 85 million unique TCR sequences. A later analysis re-examined previously published TCR beta repertoires from more than 600 donors and added high-resolution HLA genotyping to investigate patterns of TCR occurrence. Alongside the repertoire data, information on donor age, sex, ethnicity and CMV serostatus was compiled. A few DR-DQ haplotypes were treated as single units for association and clustering because of strong linkage in the cohort. Using immunosequencing, the study profiled T cell repertoires from roughly 650 subjects and related those repertoires to cytomegalovirus serostatus. To predict cytomegalovirus infection status, the study combined high-throughput TCR immunosequencing, statistical association of individual TCRs with disease status, and machine learning. Typing coverage varied by locus: about 620-630 donors for A, B, C, DRB1 and DQB1; roughly 500 for DQA1; around 570 for DPA1; roughly 470 for DPB1. In an earlier analysis of 587 of the donors, high-throughput TCR beta sequencing was used to judge whether each TCR beta V gene segment behaved as functional or pseudogenic. In the later analysis, no new phenotypic data were used to find candidate immune exposures; instead, reliance was placed on TCR beta sequences and their occurrence across donors. The study aimed to test whether cataloging public T cell receptors could reveal signatures of past pathogen exposure. Study-wide conclusions, independent of this receptor: In an earlier analysis of 587 of the donors, most TCR beta V segments appeared in productive rearrangements about 90% or about 30% of the time, broadly matching IMGT annotations. In a later analysis, HLA-associated TCR beta chains were found to be more clonally expanded and to have lower generation probabilities than equally common non-associated chains. In a later analysis, most CMV-associated TCR beta chains were found to appear HLA-restricted, with HLA associations seemingly driven largely by CMV exposure. Most TCR sequences were observed very rarely across donors, whereas some public TCRs were present in many individuals. Because counts were too low, seventeen rarely observed V segments, including chromosome 9 orphons, were excluded from the earlier analysis of 587 of the donors. According to the authors, the approach could potentially be generalized to other disease states and immunological phenotypes. Linkage disequilibrium might explain the correlated functional status among segregating V segments, but an unknown experimental factor could not be excluded. At a false discovery rate of 0.05, a later analysis linked 16,951 TCR beta sequences to specific HLA alleles. Because HLA typing was unavailable for some donors at each locus, only the typed subset was used in association tests. CMV serostatus was the only immune exposure information available for the cohort. A later genetic analysis associated a missense DCLRE1C variant with V-gene and J-gene trimming of TCR beta chains, and an independent cohort replicated the association. Roughly uniform sequencing depth across donors was assumed in presence/absence analyses, although this assumption may not hold. According to a later analysis, TCR association rates differed among HLA loci, with DRB1 alleles showing the most associated TCRs and HLA-C alleles showing the fewest. In vitro tests confirmed that a few of the cytomegalovirus-associated TCR beta chains recognize cytomegalovirus antigens. A further reported finding was that TCR beta sequences accurately predicted the HLA-A and HLA-B alleles for most subjects in the first cohort. Several of the top co-occurrence clusters appeared to be linked to parvovirus B19, influenza, CMV and Epstein-Barr virus, according to a later analysis. A group of highly shared sequence variants was considered likely to be a technical artifact of the sequencing pipeline. In both the original and validation cohorts, the classifier was reported to diagnose cytomegalovirus status with high specificity and sensitivity. Some IMGT-functional V segments, including TRBV6-2 and TRBV6-3, could not be distinguished by the 87-base-pair reads and were therefore excluded. In the study, approximately 160 TCR beta chains were listed as associated with cytomegalovirus. When HLA alleles, especially DR and DQ, strongly co-occurred, attributing TCR associations to individual alleles was difficult. This cohort had only TCR beta chains sequenced, and the lack of alpha or paired-chain data limited which features could be detected. A later genetic analysis reported fewer N-insertions in productive TCRs among donors in an Asian-associated ancestry cluster than the approximately 700-donor mean.

The cohort comprised approximately 700 healthy bone marrow donors. All cohort members were sampled while nominally healthy, although unrecorded immune exposures were likely present. The donor tested CMV seronegative, placing the donor among the roughly 340 seronegative members of the cohort. A peripheral blood sample was collected from each donor, and TCR beta sequencing was performed on peripheral blood mononuclear cells. Genomic DNA extraction from the blood cell samples was performed with the Qiagen DNeasy Blood Extraction Kit. The germline V gene sets CDR1 to MDHEN and CDR2 to SYDVKM. From the cysteine up to the phenylalanine, the CDR3 has a length of 15 residues. The DNA shown is the 45-base CDR3, in frame from base 1. On this clone: Its antigen is still unknown. Qualities for individual bases were not recorded, and no much larger clone is one base off.

Receptors were amplified or captured by the immunoSEQ multiplex PCR assay. The multiplex PCR relied on a mix of 60 forward primers for TCR Vbeta segments and 13 reverse primers for TCR Jbeta segments. The CDR3 region of rearranged TCR beta genes was amplified from genomic DNA with a multiplex PCR assay. The Illumina HiSeq System was used to sequence the amplified TCR beta libraries as 87-base-pair reads. The study's own analysis went as follows. A later analysis tallied roughly 80 million unique TCR beta chains across the 666 repertoires, and around 9.9 million of those chains were shared by two or more donors. To remove PCR and sequencing errors, raw reads were error-corrected and collapsed into unique sequences using a nearest-neighbor algorithm that merged closely related sequences. Alignment of CDR3 sequences to IMGT reference sequences was used to assign V, D and J gene segments. Each retained sequence needed at least a six-nucleotide match to both a V gene segment and a J gene segment. A rearrangement counted as productive if the CDR3 had no stop codons and remained in frame with V and J, and every other rearrangement counted as non-productive. Following IMGT convention, CDR3 was defined as the stretch from the second conserved V-encoded cysteine up to the conserved J-encoded phenylalanine. The earlier analysis of some 540 of the donors excluded any sequence lacking an unambiguous match to a single V gene segment. An earlier analysis of approximately 590 of the donors called V segments functional above 56.7% productive rearrangements and segregating when the between-donor standard deviation exceeded 5%. A statistical classification framework was built for diagnosing cytomegalovirus status from the catalog of TCR beta chain sequences. In a later analysis, TCR nucleotide sequences were compared against IMGT/GENE-DB human TR gene sequences so that V and J genes could be assigned. In a later analysis, CDR3 sequences and most-parsimonious VDJ recombination scenarios were assigned using the TCRdist pipeline. In a later analysis, every TCR beta chain was defined by the combination of its CDR3 amino acid sequence and its V-gene family, and reads without a unique V-gene family were dropped. As a way to deal with suspected cross-contamination and a sequencing artifact, a later analysis dropped roughly 600 nucleotide sequences that were highly shared and had low generation probability. In a later analysis, a clonal expansion index for each public chain was calculated from normalized within-repertoire ranks of inferred template counts. In a later analysis, generation probabilities were computed with a VDJ recombination model fitted to out-of-frame rearrangements, and the resulting probabilities were checked against IGoR. In a later analysis, TCR-TCR, TCR-HLA and TCR-CMV co-occurrence was scored with hypergeometric tests, and a repertoire-size bias correction was applied to TCR pairs. To estimate false discovery rates, a later analysis permuted the HLA or CMV assignments 20 times. A later analysis grouped co-occurring TCRs with DBSCAN, adding TCRdist sequence similarity when clustering within HLA-allele-positive subsets. For co-occurrence clustering, repertoires with fewer than 30,000 or more than 120,000 public chains were excluded, along with roughly 5 repertoires with anomalous nucleotide sharing. Not all clones reach the TCRdb copy of this immuneACCESS table, which keeps in-frame sequences only. Checked studies attribute under half of the gap to unresolved V genes and leave the rest unexplained. That table supplies the V and J calls and clone size; D and trimming were determined from the DNA. In this sample the table shows about 160,000 clones, approximately 81% of which occur a single time. The top ten constitute 1% of the sample.

The rearrangement combines TRBV28 with TRBJ2-5; TRBD2 might be the D gene, on 6 matching bases. TRBJ2-7 matches the DNA end more closely, so the J call is doubtful. The sample consisted of PBMCs. This TCR came from a boy between 2 and 10 years old in good health and CMV-seronegative. The CDR3 region has the sequence CASTVGQGLSYEQYF. Read as DNA, the sequence is TGTGCCAGCACAGTCGGGCAGGGACTCTCCTACGAGCAGTACTTC.